This T cell receptor beta chain appears in the sequencing data of a study of OX40 agonist ivuxolimab in advanced cancers. A note on the overall study: Ivuxolimab was an agonistic, fully human IgG2 monoclonal antibody directed against OX40 (CD134), a costimulatory receptor. Intravenous ivuxolimab was administered to patients every 2 weeks at six dose levels: 0.01, 0.1, 0.3, 1.5, 3 and 10 mg/kg. Among the approximately 54 dose-escalation patients, some 20 had hepatocellular carcinoma, 15 or so melanoma, 9 renal cell carcinoma and 9 head and neck cancer. In the dose-escalation cohort, around 80% of patients were male, and the mean age was 60 years with a range of roughly 23 to 90. Prior anti-PD-1, anti-PD-L1 or anti-CTLA-4 therapy was permitted, and approximately 42% of dose-escalation patients had received checkpoint inhibitors. Partial responses occurred in three dose-escalation patients: two with cutaneous melanoma and one with hepatocellular carcinoma. Peripheral TCRbeta sequencing was intended to test whether TCR sequence diversity was altered and clonal T-cell expansion was caused by ivuxolimab. The paper describes the monotherapy dose-escalation part (N of about 54 patients) of the phase I trial of ivuxolimab. Findings and caveats that apply to the study as a whole: At doses of 0.1 to 3.0 mg/kg, clonal expansion of both CD4+ and CD8+ blood T cells was observed from baseline to week 6. The antigen specificity of the clonally expanded peripheral T cells was not determined. Low levels of normalized T-cell clonal expansion were also seen in some patients who did not respond. On average, CD8+ T cells showed more expanded clones than CD4+ T cells after ivuxolimab. Partial responders in the 0.1-3.0 mg/kg groups had among the lowest normalized peripheral clonal expansion, especially among CD8+ T cells.

Patients with autoimmune disease history or receiving systemic immunosuppression were excluded from the trial. Peripheral blood for TCR sequencing was drawn from every dose cohort at baseline, at cycle 4 day 1 and at cycle 7 day 1. The samples were taken from a phase I, first-in-human, multicenter, open-label dose-escalation trial of ivuxolimab. The trial enrolled adults with locally advanced or metastatic head and neck squamous cell, hepatocellular, melanoma or renal cell carcinoma. CD4+ and CD8+ T cells were sorted separately from peripheral blood before TCR sequencing. Remarks on this clone: Its target antigen remains unknown. No base qualities exist here, and no much larger clone lies one base off it.

Genomic DNA was isolated from the sorted cells so that the TCRbeta CDR3 region could be sequenced. The immunoSEQ Assay was used for sequencing of TCRbeta CDR3 regions. TCRdb's version of the immuneACCESS table is confined to in-frame rearrangements and falls short of the full clone set. An unresolved V gene accounts for under half of the shortfall where checked; the remainder is of unknown origin. Here the sample has fewer than 70,000 clones; around nine tenths occur a single time. 2% to 2.5% of the sample comes from the top ten. The receptor was derived from an adult with an advanced solid tumor such as melanoma, head and neck, liver or kidney cancer. The material sequenced was CD4+ or CD8+ T cells sorted from blood, taken in a trial of the OX40 agonist ivuxolimab.

The CDR3 is CASSQGSGNTIYF. The nucleotide sequence reads as follows: TGTGCCAGCAGTCAGGGTTCTGGAAACACCATATATTTT. The V and J segments used are TRBV2 and TRBJ1-3; TRBD1 is perhaps the D gene, given 5 matching bases. Including cysteine and phenylalanine, the CDR3 has 13 amino acids. Solely the CDR3 DNA is kept, with 39 bases framed from the first base. In the germline V gene, CDR1 corresponds to SNHLY and CDR2 to FYNNEI. At the junction V is shortened by 5 bases and J by 1 base, with 6 bases in between.